The 10 T cell receptor beta chains reported below all come from one sample, sequenced in a study of blood T cell repertoires in COVID-19 (TCRdb year 2020). Receptors were amplified or captured by the immunoSEQ multiplex PCR assay. TCRdb stores this immuneACCESS table with in-frame sequences only. Part of the clones is absent; in the studies checked, under half of the shortfall reflects unresolved V genes, and no reason is known for the rest. Present in this sample are roughly 290,000 clones, nearly 90% of which were seen just once. The top ten clonotypes cover approximately 1.5% of the sample. The material sequenced was PBMCs or T cells enriched from blood (not recorded which). All receptors derive from a woman aged 18-29 years with acute COVID-19.

The chain uses TRBV7-8 and TRBJ1-1, with 7 positions matching TRBD1. V dropped 6 bases and J dropped 1; count of bases not matched to a gene: 11. The CDR3 contains 16 residues. Germline V gene lookup returns CDR1 SGHVS and CDR2 FQNEAQ. The CDR3: CASSRIVGTANTEAFF. Written as DNA, the CDR3 is TGTGCCAGCAGTCGAATTGTGGGGACAGCGAACACTGAAGCTTTCTTT.

This clone has only one observation. The chain joins TRBV7-2 to TRBJ2-1; maybe TRBD2 (6 bases). CDR1 is SGHTA and CDR2 is FQGNSA in the germline V gene. The CDR3 is 15 residues long. Trimming removed 5 bases from V and 0 bases from J, with 11 bases in between. Here the CDR3 reads CASSRDSSSYNEQFF. Written as DNA, the CDR3 is TGTGCCAGCAGCCGGGACTCGAGCTCCTACAATGAGCAGTTCTTC.

This clone was detected only a few times. The chain combines TRBV15 with TRBJ2-3; 7 bases fit TRBD1. V was pared by 3 bases and J by 0 bases, with 9 bases of the junction left unmatched. The V gene's germline CDR1 is LNHNV and CDR2 YYDKDF (reference sequence). The CDR3 is made up of 17 amino acids. CDR3 DNA: TGTGCCACCAGCAGGCACAGGGGACAAACTAGCACAGATACGCAGTATTTT. As protein: CATSRHRGQTSTDTQYF.

The chain couples TRBV7-2 to TRBJ2-3, with TRBD2 identical over 9 bases. CDR1 and CDR2 (germline): SGHTA, FQGNSA. The CDR3 extends over 19 amino acids. Trimming cost V 1 base and J 3 bases; bases outside gene matches: 14. The CDR3 is CASSLVPLSSGRFTDTQYF. CDR3 nucleotides: TGTGCCAGCAGCTTAGTTCCCCTTTCGAGCGGGAGGTTTACAGATACGCAGTATTTT. Supplemented by reference TRBV7-2 and TRBJ2-3, the full variable domain reads GAGVSQSPSNKVTEKGKDVELRCDPISGHTALYWYRQSLGQGLEFLIYFQGNSAPDKSGLPSDRFSAERTGGSVSTLTIQRTQQEDSAVYLCASSLVPLSSGRFTDTQYFGPGTRLTVL.

The rearrangement joins TRBV15 to TRBJ1-2; possibly TRBD1 for D (6 bases). From germline, CDR1 is LNHNV and CDR2 YYDKDF (reference sequence). The germline V and J ends were trimmed by 5 bases and 0 bases, with 13 bases remaining between them. The CDR3 totals 15 residues. The CDR3 coding sequence is TGTGCCACCAGCGTGACCAGGGGAGCTAACTATGGCTACACCTTC. As protein: CATSVTRGANYGYTF.

This clone was observed a single time. The V call is TRBV3-1 (or the pseudogene TRBV3-2), the J call TRBJ2-1, with 16 bases lining up with TRBD2. CDR3 size: 21 residues. Trimming at V came to 0 bases and at J to 2 bases, leaving 10 bases not matched to a gene. The V gene's germline CDR1 is LGHDT and CDR2 YNNKEL (reference sequence). CDR3 region: CASSQEGTSGRATTPYNEQFF. The CDR3 region has the DNA TGTGCCAGCAGCCAAGAAGGGACTAGCGGGAGGGCCACCACTCCCTACAATGAGCAGTTCTTC.

This sequence joins TRBV2 and TRBJ2-1; 7 nucleotides line up with TRBD1. V was pared by 1 base and J by 1 base, with 1 base of the junction left unmatched. This CDR3 has 15 residues. The germline V gene encodes CDR1 SNHLY and CDR2 FYNNEI. In DNA form, the CDR3 reads TGTGCCAGCAGTGAAGTCAGGGGGTCCTACAATGAGCAGTTCTTC. Protein sequence: CASSEVRGSYNEQFF.

The gene calls are TRBV10-3 and TRBJ2-7, with 8 bases identical to TRBD1. Losses at the gene ends were 5 bases for V and 2 bases for J; bases not matched to a gene: 11. The CDR3 is 16 amino acids. From germline, CDR1 is ENHRY and CDR2 SYGVKD. The CDR3 here is CAISPSDRVFPYEQYF. The CDR3 DNA reads as TGTGCCATCAGTCCCTCGGACAGGGTATTCCCCTACGAGCAGTACTTC.

The chain uses TRBV19 and TRBJ1-5; possible D gene TRBD1, 6 bases. Germline V lookup: CDR1 LNHDA, CDR2 SQIVND (reference sequence). The CDR3 spans 14 residues. Trimming cost V 3 bases and J 6 bases, with 12 bases left between them. The CDR3 nucleotides read TGTGCCAGTAGTATCAGGGTCAGGGGTCAGCCCCAGCATTTT. As protein: CASSIRVRGQPQHF. The variable domain in full, completed from reference TRBV19 and TRBJ1-5, reads DGGITQSPKYLFRKEGQNVTLSCEQNLNHDAMYWYRQDPGQGLRLIYYSQIVNDFQKGDIAEGYSVSREKKESFPLTVTSAQKNPTAFYLCASSIRVRGQPQHFGDGTRLSIL.

The count of this clone is one. The chain couples TRBV30 to TRBJ2-7, with TRBD1 matching over 10 bases. Germline assignment: CDR1 GTSNPN and CDR2 SVGIG (reference sequence). The CDR3 has 16 amino acids. J was trimmed by 4 bases and V by 0 bases; bases with no gene match: 9. The CDR3 DNA reads TGTGCCTGGAGTGTAAAGGGAGGGGACAGGGGTTACGAGCAGTACTTC. Translated, it gives CAWSVKGGDRGYEQYF.